The next 10 T cell receptor beta chains were all read from a single sample in a study of T cells in localized non-small cell lung cancer. Data came from immunoSEQ multiplex PCR; TCRdb stores just in-frame clones and leaves some out. The top ten clones hold around 5.8% of a sample with around 2,600 clones, 33% of them seen once. Source: lung tumor tissue, taken before any cancer treatment. The receptors come from a man between 40 and 69 years old with stage I lung adenocarcinoma.

Only a few counts were recorded for this clone. The rearrangement uses TRBV6-8 and TRBJ1-1; D call uncertain. The germline V gene encodes CDR1 MNHGY and CDR2 SAAAGT. The V end was cut by 0 bases, the J end by 6 bases, with 14 bases between. The CDR3 has 15 amino acids. The CDR3 reads CASSYSPAFTPEAFF. DNA for the CDR3: TGTGCCAGCAGTTACTCGCCAGCTTTTACGCCTGAAGCTTTCTTT.

The V gene is TRBV19, the J gene TRBJ1-2; TRBD1 agrees at 7 bases. Germline trimming cut 7 bases from V and 8 bases from J; bases unmatched to any gene: 7. Germline loops: CDR1 LNHDA, CDR2 SQIVND (reference sequence). This CDR3 comprises 12 residues. The CDR3 region has the DNA TGTGCCAGTACTCAGGGGGTAGGCGGCTACACCTTC. Its protein is CASTQGVGGYTF.

The chain recombines TRBV9 with TRBJ1-5; D is possibly TRBD1 (5 bases). Germline V gene lookup returns CDR1 SGDLS and CDR2 YYNGEE. Trimming took off 4 bases at V and 0 bases at J, with 11 bases between the two ends. The CDR3 totals 15 residues. CDR3 sequence reads: CASSPGTNSNQPQHF. The CDR3 bases are TGTGCCAGCAGCCCCGGGACGAATAGCAATCAGCCCCAGCATTTT.

The rearrangement joins TRBV19 to TRBJ2-1, with D tentatively TRBD1 or TRBD2 (5 bases each). This CDR3 is built from 18 residues. Germline CDR1 is LNHDA and CDR2 is SQIVND (reference sequence). V was shortened by 4 bases and J by 0 bases, with 19 bases between the two germline ends. The CDR3 loop reads CASSKGRHSRSSYNEQFF. Here the CDR3 DNA reads TGTGCCAGTAGTAAGGGGAGACACTCTAGGAGCTCCTACAATGAGCAGTTCTTC.

V and J are TRBV19 and TRBJ2-5; 14 bases line up with TRBD2. With 6 bases clipped from V and 5 bases from J, the junction kept 8 bases outside the gene matches. Germline-derived CDR1 and CDR2 are LNHDA and SQIVND (reference sequence). The CDR3 spans 16 residues. The CDR3 DNA is TGTGCCAGTAGGAGACTAGCGGGAGGGCCTAGCGAGACCCAGTACTTC. Translating it yields CASRRLAGGPSETQYF.

In this sample, this clone turned up once. J is TRBJ1-5 and V is TRBV19; D may be TRBD1 (5 bases). This CDR3 contains 16 residues. Germline loops: CDR1 LNHDA, CDR2 SQIVND (reference sequence). The V gene lost 5 bases and the J gene lost 4 bases, with 18 bases spanning the gap. CDR3 bases: TGTGCCAGTAGTCCTGGACGGGGACGGCTAAATCAGCCCCAGCATTTT. Protein sequence: CASSPGRGRLNQPQHF. Complete variable domain (other parts from reference TRBV19 and TRBJ1-5): DGGITQSPKYLFRKEGQNVTLSCEQNLNHDAMYWYRQDPGQGLRLIYYSQIVNDFQKGDIAEGYSVSREKKESFPLTVTSAQKNPTAFYLCASSPGRGRLNQPQHFGDGTRLSIL.

This sequence joins TRBV6-1 and TRBJ2-6, with D uncertain. The CDR3 runs 14 residues. Between the trimmed V and J ends, which lost 1 base and 0 bases, there was a span of 1 base. Germline assignment: CDR1 MNHNS and CDR2 SASEGT. This CDR3 reads CASSEGSGANVLTF. CDR3 in DNA: TGTGCCAGCAGTGAAGGCTCTGGGGCCAACGTCCTGACTTTC.

CDR3 in DNA: TGTGCCAGCTCACCTGATGGGGGGCGCGGCTACACCTTC. This gives the protein CASSPDGGRGYTF. The chain is built from TRBV18 and TRBJ1-2, with D perhaps matching TRBD1 (6 bases). Trimming stripped 3 bases from V and 8 bases from J, with 13 bases between. The CDR3 covers 13 residues. CDR1 is KGHSH and CDR2 is LQKENI in the germline V gene.

This clone has more than one count but fewer than ten. V usage is TRBV11-3 and J usage is TRBJ2-1, with a tentative D call TRBD1 (7 bases). CDR3 length: 15 residues. Germline V lookup: CDR1 SGHNT, CDR2 YENEEA. V lost 0 bases, J lost 5 bases, and 11 bases lay in between. CDR3 coding DNA: TGTGCCAGCAGCTTAGAGGCAGGGGGGAACAATGAGCAGTTCTTC. It codes for CASSLEAGGNNEQFF.

The chain carries TRBV18 and TRBJ2-3, with D possibly TRBD2 on 6 matching bases. This CDR3 region has 16 residues. The V gene lost 5 bases and the J gene lost 2 bases, with 17 bases spanning the gap. CDR1 and CDR2 (germline): KGHSH, LQKENI. CDR3: CASSLYRLDLTDTQYF. In DNA form, the CDR3 reads TGTGCCAGCTCATTATACCGACTAGACCTCACAGATACGCAGTATTTT. The full variable domain, in which reference TRBV18 and TRBJ2-3 provide the parts outside the CDR3, is NAGVMQNPRHLVRRRGQEARLRCSPMKGHSHVYWYRQLPEEGLKFMVYLQKENIIDESGMPKERFSAEFPKEGPSILRIQQVVRGDSAAYFCASSLYRLDLTDTQYFGPGTRLTVL.